This note documents a single TCR beta chain sequence. In germline, CDR1 is MGHDK, CDR2 SYGVNS. The CDR3 is 15 amino acids. V lost 7 bases and J lost 7, with 23 bases in between. Authors' processing steps: Reference gene primer amplification in the assay estimated nucleated cell counts. TCRdb's copy holds only in-frame clones and misses some; the assay was immunoSEQ multiplex PCR. V and J calls and clone size are copied from that table; D and trimming were computed from the DNA. The table lists roughly 42,000 clones, roughly 87% of them singletons, with roughly 4.5% in the top ten. This sample stems from a study of blood T cell repertoires in COVID-19.

The rearrangement links TRBV25-1 to TRBJ2-7; the D gene is possibly TRBD2 (6 bases). This TCR was recovered from a man between 60 and 75 years old with acute or convalescent COVID-19. Sample: peripheral blood. CDR3 loop: CASTPRGTYRGEQYF. The CDR3 bases are TGTGCCAGCACCCCCCGGGGGACCTATAGGGGTGAGCAGTACTTC.